This is a list of T cell receptor beta chains from one sample in a study of blood T cell repertoires in COVID-19. The repertoire was sequenced with immunoSEQ multiplex PCR; TCRdb's copy has only in-frame clones and lacks some. This repertoire shows over 250,000 clones, over 80% found once; its top ten account for less than 1.6%. Specimen: peripheral blood. The receptors here all came from a woman in her 40s who had recovered from COVID-19. CDR3s include the opening cysteine and the closing phenylalanine or tryptophan. A D gene is named only where the DNA matches it firmly. Rows may omit the clone size; those that give it use once, few, many or a size class.

CDR3 DNA	CDR3 protein	D gene	clone size	J gene	V gene
TGTGCCAGCAGTCCCACCGGGACTAGAAAGTTCTTC	CASSPTGTRKFF	TRBD2	.	TRBJ2-1	TRBV27
TGTGCAAGTCGCCCCGGGACAGCTTATGGCTACACCTTC	CASRPGTAYGYTF	.	.	TRBJ1-2	TRBV12-2
TGCGCCAGCAGCGTAACAGGGGCCGCGACCCAGTACTTC	CASSVTGAATQYF	TRBD1	.	TRBJ2-5	TRBV10-2
TGTGCCAGCAGCCATCACTCAGGTCCCGGGACAGGGGAGGAGAGATATTGGTATAACTATGGCTACACCTTC	CASSHHSGPGTGEERYWYNYGYTF	TRBD1	.	TRBJ1-2	TRBV3-1/TRBV3-2
TGTGCCAGCAGACAGGGGGCGACCGGGGAGCTGTTTTTT	CASRQGATGELFF	TRBD1	.	TRBJ2-2	TRBV6-1
TGTGCCAGCAAACAGGGCTCTAACTATGGCTACACCTTC	CASKQGSNYGYTF	.	.	TRBJ1-2	TRBV28
TGTGGGGGGGGACTAGCTAACTATGGCTACACCTTC	CGGGLANYGYTF	.	.	TRBJ1-2	TRBV30
TGCGCCAGCAGCCAATCCTCTTACACAGATACGCAGTATTTT	CASSQSSYTDTQYF	.	.	TRBJ2-3	TRBV4-1
TGTGCCAGCAGCCAAGCGGCGGGGAGTAGCTACACCTTC	CASSQAAGSSYTF	.	.	TRBJ1-2	TRBV14
TGTGCCAGTAGGGCAGGGAGGGAGACCCAGTACTTC	CASRAGRETQYF	.	.	TRBJ2-5	TRBV19
TGTGCCAGCAGTGACTCGAGTGGGGGGGCCCGAACCGGGGAGCTGTTTTTT	CASSDSSGGARTGELFF	.	.	TRBJ2-2	TRBV6-4
TGTGCCAGCAGTTGGGGGCGTGCGGTAGAGCAGTACTTC	CASSWGRAVEQYF	.	.	TRBJ2-7	TRBV6-2/TRBV6-3
TGTGCCAGCAGGGGGGACAGGGTGGGCAATCAGCCCCAGCATTTT	CASRGDRVGNQPQHF	TRBD1	.	TRBJ1-5	TRBV6-5
TGTGCCAGCAGCTTACCGAGGGTCAACCAAGAGACCCAGTACTTC	CASSLPRVNQETQYF	.	few	TRBJ2-5	TRBV7-9
TGTGCCAGCAGCCGGACAGGGGGTAACTATGGCTACACCTTC	CASSRTGGNYGYTF	TRBD1	.	TRBJ1-2	TRBV5-4
TGTGCCAGCTCACCCTCGATCGGGAGCACAGATACGCAGTATTTT	CASSPSIGSTDTQYF	.	.	TRBJ2-3	TRBV18
TGTGCCAGCTCACCTCTCACCGCCAGGGGTACTGAAGCTTTCTTT	CASSPLTARGTEAFF	.	.	TRBJ1-1	TRBV18
TGCGCCAGCAGCTTGGGGGGACAGATGAACACTGAAGCTTTCTTT	CASSLGGQMNTEAFF	TRBD1	.	TRBJ1-1	TRBV5-1